This TCR beta chain is drawn from a study of cytomegalovirus exposure and HLA in healthy donors. Study-level findings and limits: DRB1 had the most TCR associations and HLA-C the fewest, a later analysis found, with rates varying by HLA locus. Accurate predictions that matched the HLA-A and HLA-B alleles of most subjects were reportedly made from TCR beta sequences. A prior analysis recorded that most TCR beta V segments were productive about 87% or about 30% of the time.

The CDR3 extends over 16 amino acids. The germline gives CDR1 SGHRS, CDR2 YFSETQ. V was clipped by 4 bases and J by 4 bases; unmatched bases: 10. PCR amplification relied on 60 Vbeta primers (plus 13 Jbeta primers). Only in-frame clones appear in the TCRdb table, and some are missing; sequencing was by immunoSEQ multiplex PCR. The sample consists of about 130,000 clones, about 83% of them appearing once. Concerning this clone itself: What it binds is not known.

Source material: PBMCs. This TCR was recovered from a girl aged 2 to 10 in good health and CMV-seronegative. The V and J genes are TRBV5-1 and TRBJ2-3, with 9 bases that match TRBD2. The CDR3 region has the DNA TGCGCCAGCAGCCCCGATAGCGGGAGTGTCTCAGATACGCAGTATTTT. This gives the protein CASSPDSGSVSDTQYF.